This entry concerns a single T cell receptor beta chain. Its antigen is as yet unknown. Per sorted-subset replicate PCR, input was approximately 0.2 ug DNA, representing 30,000 to 35,000 T cell genomes. Generated by immunoSEQ multiplex PCR, the TCRdb table keeps only in-frame clones and is missing some. The table includes a few million clones, approximately 93% detected once. This sample stems from a study of shared clonotypes between healthy human individuals. Study findings and constraints: Several donors held about 5% of naive CD4 clonotypes in common. Estimated clonotype richness was generally higher in naive than memory subsets.

CDR1 is SGHKS and CDR2 is YYEKEE in the germline V gene (reference sequence). The V end lost 4 bases, the J end lost 3 bases, and 13 bases lay between the germline ends. This CDR3 has 14 amino acids. The V and J genes are TRBV5-5 and TRBJ1-1; a weak D match, TRBD1 (6 bases). This clonotype was sampled from a man aged 18 to 30 in good health. Some clones in this sample may be carry-over from other donors' samples. The sequencing input was naive CD4+ T cells from PBMCs. Noted subset: CD45RA+ positively selected. CDR3 DNA sequence: TGTGCCAGCAGCCCCTCGAGGGGGGACACTGAAGCTTTCTTT. It codes for CASSPSRGDTEAFF.